A single sample gave rise to the 25 T cell receptor beta chains below, sequenced in a study of PD-1 blockade in classical Hodgkin lymphoma. Noted time point: cycle 4 day 1 (C4D1), after more than 5 weeks of nivolumab. Brentuximab vedotin exposure varied among the patients, all of whom had relapsed after autologous stem cell transplantation. It was by magnetic negative selection that CD4+ T cells were purified from thawed PBMCs. Clones were read by immunoSEQ multiplex PCR, and TCRdb kept only the in-frame ones, dropping some. The sample includes around 30,000 clones, approximately 80% of them seen just once. This specimen consisted of CD4+ T cells from blood, obtained before the fourth cycle of nivolumab. All receptors come from a human donor with classical Hodgkin lymphoma.

The genes are TRBV5-1 and TRBJ1-3; TRBD1 matches 8 bases. CDR1 is SGHRS and CDR2 is YFSETQ in the germline V gene. V was clipped by 4 bases and J by 0 bases; unmatched bases: 6. The CDR3 extends over 16 amino acids. Written as DNA, the CDR3 is TGCGCCAGCAGCATGACAGGGGATTCCTCTGGAAACACCATATATTTT. It specifies CASSMTGDSSGNTIYF.

The rearrangement joins TRBV18 to TRBJ2-1, with D perhaps assigned TRBD1 or TRBD2 (6 bases each). With 1 base removed from V and 4 bases from J, the gap between germline ends came to 11 bases. The CDR3 length is 15 residues. The V gene's germline CDR1 is KGHSH and CDR2 LQKENI. As DNA, the CDR3 is TGTGCCAGCTCACCACTACCGGGGGCATACAATGAGCAGTTCTTC. Protein: CASSPLPGAYNEQFF.

V and J are TRBV5-1 and TRBJ2-7; D may be TRBD1 or TRBD2 (5 bases each). Between the trimmed V and J ends, which lost 0 bases and 6 bases, there was a span of 25 bases. Germline V lookup: CDR1 SGHRS, CDR2 YFSETQ. The length of the CDR3 is 18 residues. CDR3 amino acids: CASSLVRGERGRPIEQYF. The CDR3 bases are TGCGCCAGCAGCTTGGTCCGTGGGGAGAGGGGTAGGCCTATCGAGCAGTACTTC.

This sequence joins TRBV20-1 and TRBJ1-1, with 8 bases matching TRBD1. The CDR3 runs 11 residues. Germline CDR1 DFQATT, CDR2 SNEGSKA (reference sequence). Trimming took 6 bases from V and 6 from J; bases not matched to a gene: 3. The CDR3 sequence: CSADRGSEAFF. The CDR3 nucleotides read TGCAGTGCCGACAGGGGCTCTGAAGCTTTCTTT.

Concerning this clone: An end of the junction does not agree with germline; a read error may underlie this. This chain uses TRBV10-2 with TRBJ1-1, with 7 bases lining up with TRBD1. CDR1 is WSHSY, CDR2 SAAADI, per germline. This CDR3 spans 14 amino acids. In DNA form, the CDR3 reads TGCGCCAGCACTGACAGGGTTTGGAACGCTGAAGCTTTCTTT. This sequence encodes CASTDRVWNAEAFF.

The sample holds a few counts of this clone. The chain combines TRBV29-1 with TRBJ1-3, with D hard to call. From germline, CDR1 is SQVTM and CDR2 ANQGSEA. With 4 bases removed from V and 4 bases from J, the gap between germline ends came to 5 bases. The CDR3 spans 11 residues. The CDR3 region has the DNA TGCAGCGTTGGGTACGGAAACACCATATATTTT. Translating it yields CSVGYGNTIYF.

The chain is built from TRBV2 and TRBJ2-4; weak D call: TRBD1 (5 bases). CDR3 length equals 14 residues. V was clipped by 8 bases and J by 0 bases, with 11 bases between them. Germline loops: CDR1 SNHLY, CDR2 FYNNEI. CDR3 amino acids: CASSRGLAKNIQYF. Here the CDR3 DNA reads TGTGCCAGCTCTAGGGGCCTAGCCAAAAACATTCAGTACTTC.

The CDR3 DNA reads as TGTGCCAGCAGCTTAGCCCCAGGGCTGCCCCAGCATTTT. Translation gives CASSLAPGLPQHF. The rearrangement uses TRBV7-8 and TRBJ1-5; D is possibly TRBD1 (5 bases). Trimming cost V 0 bases and J 9 bases, with 9 bases left between them. The CDR3 has 13 amino acids. From germline, CDR1 is SGHVS and CDR2 FQNEAQ.

V and J are TRBV7-9 and TRBJ1-1; tentative D call: TRBD1 (5 bases). CDR1 and CDR2 from the germline V gene are SEHNR and FQNEAQ (reference sequence). With 7 bases removed from V and 2 bases from J, the gap between germline ends came to 14 bases. The CDR3 has 14 amino acids. The DNA for the CDR3 is TGTGCCAGCATCAGGGACGGGGGAAACACTGAAGCTTTCTTT. As protein: CASIRDGGNTEAFF.

The chain is built from TRBV5-1 and TRBJ1-1; possible D gene TRBD1, 5 bases. V lost 4 bases and J lost 0, with 13 bases in between. The CDR3 is 15 amino acids. The V gene's germline CDR1 is SGHRS and CDR2 YFSETQ. The chain's CDR3 is CASSARSTVNTEAFF. In DNA, the CDR3 is TGCGCCAGCAGCGCAAGATCGACAGTGAACACTGAAGCTTTCTTT.

The chain is built from TRBV28 and TRBJ2-2, with D perhaps matching TRBD2 (7 bases). Deletions cut 6 bases from V and 7 bases from J, with 12 bases between. CDR3 length equals 13 residues. Germline V CDR1 and CDR2: MDHEN, SYDVKM. Here the CDR3 DNA reads TGTGCCAGCAGCCGGGGGGCTGTCGGGGAGCTGTTTTTT. It is translated as CASSRGAVGELFF.

The rearrangement joins TRBV7-9 to TRBJ1-4; 8 bases are shared with TRBD1. This CDR3 is 15 amino acids long. Germline V gene data show CDR1 as SEHNR and CDR2 as FQNEAQ (reference sequence). Trimming cost V 5 bases and J 8 bases; bases outside gene matches: 10. The CDR3 spells CASSPGQGAREKLFF. The CDR3 nucleotides read TGTGCCAGCAGCCCAGGTCAGGGGGCGAGAGAAAAACTGTTTTTT.

The sample holds one count of this clone. The CDR3 nucleotides are TGTGCCAGCAGTACCCTAGCGGGGGGGCGAGATACGCAGTATTTT. Its protein product is CASSTLAGGRDTQYF. The gene calls are TRBV6-1 and TRBJ2-3; 12 positions match TRBD2. With V trimmed by 5 bases and J by 5 bases, 5 bases remained unmatched. The CDR3 totals 15 residues. The germline V gene has CDR1 MNHNS and CDR2 SASEGT.

The V and J genes are TRBV5-1 and TRBJ1-2; 7 bases are a match to TRBD1. Trimming cost V 4 bases and J 4 bases; bases outside gene matches: 10. The CDR3 consists of 15 residues. Germline V gene lookup returns CDR1 SGHRS and CDR2 YFSETQ. Here the CDR3 reads CASSTTGVVSYGYTF. CDR3 DNA: TGCGCCAGCAGCACCACAGGGGTAGTTAGCTATGGCTACACCTTC.

The chain carries TRBV9 and TRBJ2-3; TRBD2 aligns across 13 bases. The length of the CDR3 is 17 residues. Per germline, CDR1 SGDLS and CDR2 YYNGEE. V lost 0 bases, J lost 3 bases, and 4 bases stayed unmatched. As DNA, the CDR3 is TGTGCCAGCAGCGTAGGGAGGACTAGCGGGGGTACAGATACGCAGTATTTT. Its protein is CASSVGRTSGGTDTQYF.

The J gene is TRBJ2-7, the V gene TRBV9; no clear D gene. The CDR3 runs 14 residues. Germline V gene lookup returns CDR1 SGDLS and CDR2 YYNGEE. Trimming took 3 bases from V and 4 from J, leaving 14 bases between them. In nucleotides, the CDR3 is TGTGCCAGCAGCGCCTCTGCCGGTGGATACGAGCAGTACTTC. Encoded protein: CASSASAGGYEQYF.

CDR3 nucleotide sequence: TGTGCCAGCAGTTACTCAGGGGTGAACACTGAAGCTTTCTTT. Residues: CASSYSGVNTEAFF. The V gene is TRBV6-5, the J gene TRBJ1-1; maybe TRBD1 (5 bases). The CDR3 extends over 14 amino acids. V shed 0 bases and J shed 0 bases, with 5 bases lying between them. CDR1 is MNHEY, CDR2 SVGAGI, per germline.

The chain has TRBV6-6 and TRBJ2-7; possible D gene TRBD2, 6 bases. The CDR3 loop spans 14 amino acids. CDR1 is MNHNY and CDR2 is SVGAGI in the germline V gene (reference sequence). The V end was cut by 8 bases, the J end by 2 bases, with 16 bases between. CDR3 nucleotides: TGTGCCAGCCTTCCGGGCGGGACCCCCTACGAGCAGTACTTC. Its protein is CASLPGGTPYEQYF.

This clone has only a few counts. The V and J genes are TRBV28 and TRBJ2-7; weak D call: TRBD2 (5 bases). CDR3 length equals 11 residues. Germline CDR1 reads MDHEN; CDR2 reads SYDVKM. Between the trimmed V and J ends, which lost 6 bases and 3 bases, there was a span of 6 bases. CDR3 in amino acids: CASSGLYEQYF. The CDR3, as DNA: TGTGCCAGCAGCGGACTCTACGAGCAGTACTTC.

The chain combines TRBV4-2 with TRBJ2-5; perhaps TRBD1 as D (5 bases). V lost 5 bases to trimming and J lost 3 bases, with 7 bases between them. This CDR3 has 12 amino acids. Germline V lookup: CDR1 LGHNA, CDR2 YNFKEQ. DNA for the CDR3: TGTGCCAGCAGCTCCAGGGAAGAGACCCAGTACTTC. Residues: CASSSREETQYF.

This clone was detected only once. One junction end does not reproduce the germline sequence, and a read error may be involved. The rearrangement joins TRBV30 to TRBJ1-6; D uncertain. Germline lookup yields CDR1 GTSNPN and CDR2 SVGIG (reference sequence). This CDR3 contains 16 residues. The CDR3 reads CVWRVSPSSYNSPLHF. Here the CDR3 DNA reads TGTGTCTGGAGAGTATCACCGAGCTCCTATAATTCACCCCTCCACTTT.

The chain combines TRBV12-2 with TRBJ1-5. TRBV12-2 is a recognized pseudogene. The CDR3 extends over 12 amino acids. CDR3 loop: CASRYRYQPQHF. The CDR3 bases are TGTGCAAGTCGCTATCGGTATCAGCCCCAGCATTTT.

CDR3 in amino acids: CASSLGIAGAYNEQFF. CDR3 nucleotide sequence: TGCGCCAGCAGCTTGGGTATAGCGGGGGCTTACAATGAGCAGTTCTTC. This chain links TRBV5-1 with TRBJ2-1; 9 nucleotides agree with TRBD2. V lost 0 bases to trimming and J lost 4 bases; unmatched junction nucleotides: 5. There are 16 residues in the CDR3. The V gene's germline CDR1 is SGHRS and CDR2 YFSETQ. The variable domain in full, with the rest retrieved from reference TRBV5-1 and TRBJ2-1, is KAGVTQTPRYLIKTRGQQVTLSCSPISGHRSVSWYQQTPGQGLQFLFEYFSETQRNKGNFPGRFSGRQFSNSRSEMNVSTLELGDSALYLCASSLGIAGAYNEQFFGPGTRLTVL.

The chain carries TRBV28 and TRBJ2-5; 8 nucleotides agree with TRBD1. There are 16 residues in the CDR3. CDR1 is MDHEN and CDR2 is SYDVKM in the germline V gene. J was trimmed by 3 bases and V by 4 bases; bases with no gene match: 10. CDR3 region: CASSYSTGAGEETQYF. CDR3 nucleotide sequence: TGTGCCAGCAGTTACTCGACAGGGGCAGGGGAAGAGACCCAGTACTTC.

V and J are TRBV5-1 and TRBJ2-1; D is unresolved. The CDR3 totals 15 residues. V gave up 0 bases and J gave up 0 bases, with 7 bases separating them. CDR1 is SGHRS and CDR2 is YFSETQ in the germline V gene. The CDR3 spells CASSLGDSSYNEQFF. The CDR3 bases are TGCGCCAGCAGCTTGGGGGATAGCTCCTACAATGAGCAGTTCTTC.